The 11 T cell receptor beta chains below were found in one sample sequenced in a study of glioma-infiltrating T cells. TCR alpha and beta CDR3 regions were amplified from RNA using iRepertoire nested multiplex PCR. TCRdb itself ran the multiplex PCR reads through MiXCR, one entry per CDR3 protein. The data show 300,000 to 400,000 distinct CDR3 sequences, with around 45% seen just once and 12% held by the top ten. What was sequenced was glioma tissue, nonneoplastic brain tissue, or PBMCs (not recorded which). The source is a human donor with low-grade glioma or glioblastoma, undergoing nonglioma brain surgery, or in good health (not recorded which).

The CDR3 spells CASSPHTVYGYTF. CDR3 coding DNA: TGTGCCAGTAGTCCCCACACCGTCTATGGCTACACCTTC. V and J are TRBV19 and TRBJ1-2; no clear D gene. CDR3 size: 13 residues. Looked up from germline, CDR1 is LNHDA and CDR2 is SQIVND (reference sequence). The V gene lost 5 bases and the J gene lost 4 bases, with 11 bases spanning the gap.

The V and J genes are TRBV20-1 and TRBJ2-4; D possibly corresponds to TRBD2 (5 bases). The germline V gene has CDR1 DFQATT and CDR2 SNEGSKA (reference sequence). V was trimmed by 5 bases and J by 10 bases, leaving 18 bases between them. The CDR3 spans 13 residues. The CDR3, as DNA: TGCAGTGCTGCGAGCGGCACCGCCGCGATTCAGTACTTC. It codes for CSAASGTAAIQYF.

This chain joins TRBV18 and TRBJ2-5, with D perhaps TRBD1 (5 bases). The CDR3 extends over 14 amino acids. The germline CDR1 and CDR2 sequences are KGHSH and LQKENI. V was cut by 2 bases and J by 4 bases, with 11 bases left in between. The CDR3 loop is CASSPFKGAETQYF. Written as DNA, the CDR3 is TGTGCCAGCTCACCATTTAAAGGGGCAGAGACCCAGTACTTC.

As concerns this clonotype: A much larger clone sits a single nucleotide away, making a read error possible. CDR3 nucleotide sequence: TGCTGTACTCGGGGGGCCCTGGGCGGGGGGCTGTTTTTT. The encoded protein is CCTRGALGGGLFF. The rearrangement links TRBV20-1 to TRBJ2-2; possibly TRBD2 for D (7 bases). Germline CDR1 and CDR2: DFQATT and SNEGSKA (reference sequence). The CDR3 covers 13 residues.

A word on this clonotype: A read error is possible here, since a much larger clone lies one base away. The gene calls are TRBV20-1 and TRBJ1-2; D is unclear. V lost 1 base and J 10 bases, leaving 16 bases between the germline ends. Germline V gene data show CDR1 as DFQATT and CDR2 as SNEGSKA (reference sequence). The CDR3 is made up of 13 amino acids. This CDR3 is CSARASRLWDYTF. CDR3 sequence (DNA): TGCAGTGCTAGAGCCTCCAGGCTATGGGACTACACCTTC.

This clonotype came up a few times. This sequence joins TRBV12-3 or TRBV12-4 and TRBJ1-5; 9 bases match TRBD1. The CDR3 is made up of 15 amino acids. V lost 4 bases, J lost 5 bases, and 6 bases stayed unmatched. CDR3 in DNA: TGTGCCAGCAGTTCACGAACAGGGGGCGATCAGCCCCAGCATTTT. It encodes CASSSRTGGDQPQHF.

Notes on this clonotype: A much larger clone is a single base away; this may be a read error. The chain employs TRBV15 and TRBJ2-5, with D uncertain. Germline values: CDR1 LNHNV, CDR2 YYDKDF (reference sequence). CDR3 length equals 13 residues. The V end was cut by 0 bases, the J end by 5 bases, with 7 bases between. CDR3 DNA: TGTGCCACCAGCAGAGATCAAGAGGAGACCCAGTACTTC. This codes for CATSRDQEETQYF.

The rearrangement links TRBV7-3 to TRBJ2-1; possibly TRBD1 for D (5 bases). In germline, CDR1 is SGHTA, CDR2 FQGTGA. V was clipped by 5 bases and J by 5 bases, with 10 bases between them. This CDR3 contains 13 residues. CDR3 sequence reads: CASSQTVDNEQFF. CDR3 bases: TGTGCCAGCAGCCAGACAGTGGACAATGAGCAGTTCTTC.

The rearrangement joins TRBV20-1 to TRBJ2-5; TRBD2 is a possible D gene (6 bases). V was clipped by 0 bases and J by 4 bases, with 12 bases between them. The CDR3 contains 14 residues. Germline CDR1 and CDR2: DFQATT and SNEGSKA (reference sequence). CDR3 protein: CSARDGGSGETQYF. The CDR3 DNA reads TGCAGTGCTAGAGATGGGGGTAGCGGAGAGACCCAGTACTTC.

The CDR3 reads CASSPLGDGYTF. In DNA form, the CDR3 reads TGTGCCAGCAGCCCGCTGGGTGATGGCTACACCTTC. V usage is TRBV3-1 and J usage is TRBJ1-2; D is ambiguous. CDR1 and CDR2 from the germline V gene are LGHDT and YNNKEL (reference sequence). This CDR3 spans 12 amino acids. The V end lost 4 bases, the J end lost 6 bases, and 9 bases lay between the germline ends.

This clonotype was counted a few times. The rearrangement uses TRBV2 and TRBJ2-1; no clear D. The germline CDR1 and CDR2 sequences are SNHLY and FYNNEI. This CDR3 has 12 residues. Deletions cut 4 bases from V and 15 bases from J, with 16 bases between. CDR3: CASSAETLSLFF. The CDR3 DNA reads as TGTGCCAGCAGTGCGGAGACGCTAAGTCTGTTCTTC.